This T cell receptor beta chain was profiled in a study of T cells in Graves' hyperthyroidism and ophthalmopathy. The CDR3 has 13 residues. Trimming took 1 base from V and 0 from J, leaving 7 bases between them. CDR1 is DFQATT, CDR2 SNEGSKA, per germline (reference sequence). Whole-study results and caveats: Model output signaled ophthalmopathy a median around 6.9 months ahead of onset.

At least ten counts were recorded for this clonotype. Its antigen is unknown. What was amplified from RNA transcripts were TCR beta CDR3 regions. TCR CDR3 regions were first amplified by RT-PCR with HTBI primers. TCRdb reprocessed the multiplex PCR reads via MiXCR and lists one record per CDR3 protein. The sample has 500,000 to 600,000 distinct CDR3 sequences, around 42% seen once. It was uncontrolled infection, other autoimmune disease, pregnancy or lactation that excluded patients. The chain has TRBV20-1 and TRBJ2-7; no clear D gene. Sample: peripheral blood or thyroid tissue (not recorded which). The clonotype was recovered from an adult woman with Graves' disease, either hyperthyroidism or ophthalmopathy (not recorded which). The CDR3: CSARGGSSYEQYF. DNA for the CDR3: TGCAGTGCTAGAGGGGGAAGCTCCTACGAGCAGTACTTC.